This T cell receptor beta chain derives from a study of neurological immune-mediated disorders. This clonotype has at least ten counts. Germline V gene data show CDR1 as ENHRY and CDR2 as SYGVKD. V was shortened by 3 bases and J by 5 bases, with 7 bases between the two germline ends. The CDR3 is 13 amino acids. The time point: longitudinal time-point 1 (baseline). Via MiXCR, TCRdb re-called the 5' RACE reads, giving one row per CDR3 protein. The sample holds tens of thousands of distinct CDR3 sequences; about an eighth are singletons and the top ten take around 4.3%. The sample taken for sequencing was PBMCs. The chain joins TRBV10-3 to TRBJ2-2, with no clear D. This clonotype originated in a female donor with HTLV-1-associated myelopathy (HAM/TSP). The CDR3 DNA follows: TGTGCCATCAGTGACCGGGTAACCGGGGAGCTGTTTTTT. Translated, it gives CAISDRVTGELFF.